This entry lists 10 T cell receptor beta chains sequenced from one sample in a study of shared clonotypes between healthy human individuals. Clones were sequenced by immunoSEQ multiplex PCR, and TCRdb holds only the in-frame ones, with some missing. Altogether about 2 million clones are present, about 95% being singletons, with the ten largest covering more than 0.9%. CD45RO-negative CD8 cells positively selected for CCR7 made up the naive population, which excluded terminally differentiated effector memory CD45RA+ cells. Sequencing used naive CD8+ T cells sorted from blood. Every receptor here comes from a man aged 18 to 35 in good health.

Points on this clone: The same CDR3 can be traced to other DNA sequences in this sample. The chain couples TRBV27 to TRBJ1-5, with TRBD1 matching 9 bases. The CDR3 spans 15 residues. Germline V gives CDR1 MNHEY, CDR2 SMNVEV (reference sequence). Unmatched junction bases numbered 2, after V lost 4 bases and J lost 1 base. CDR3 loop: CASSWGQGSNQPQHF. The DNA of the CDR3 is TGTGCCAGCAGTTGGGGACAGGGAAGCAATCAGCCCCAGCATTTT.

The rearrangement uses TRBV27 and TRBJ2-7; 9 positions match TRBD2. Germline V CDR1 and CDR2: MNHEY, SMNVEV (reference sequence). The CDR3 length is 15 residues. The V gene end was trimmed by 1 base and the J gene end by 7 bases; junction bases not matched to a gene: 8. The chain's CDR3 is CASSLYGGGASEQYF. DNA for the CDR3: TGTGCCAGCAGTTTATATGGCGGGGGGGCGTCTGAGCAGTACTTC.

This clone appeared a single time. The rearrangement uses TRBV5-5 and TRBJ2-7; D gene unclear. Trimming removed 4 bases at V and 1 base at J, with 9 bases between. This CDR3 comprises 13 residues. Germline values: CDR1 SGHKS, CDR2 YYEKEE (reference sequence). The CDR3 protein is CASSALPSYEQYF. CDR3 nucleotides: TGTGCCAGCAGCGCATTACCTTCCTACGAGCAGTACTTC.

The V call is TRBV6-1, the J call TRBJ2-3; 7 bases are a match to TRBD1. Germline-derived CDR1 and CDR2 are MNHNS and SASEGT. The CDR3 totals 19 residues. Trimming removed 4 bases from V and 0 bases from J; junction bases left unmatched: 16. The CDR3 is CASSAHRGLLVESTDTQYF. The CDR3 DNA reads as TGTGCCAGCAGTGCTCACAGGGGTCTCCTTGTTGAGAGCACAGATACGCAGTATTTT.

The V call is TRBV5-1, the J call TRBJ2-7; the D gene is possibly TRBD2 (5 bases). The CDR3 contains 15 residues. Germline V gene data show CDR1 as SGHRS and CDR2 as YFSETQ. With 1 base removed from V and 0 bases from J, the gap between germline ends came to 11 bases. In DNA form, the CDR3 reads TGCGCCAGCAGCTTGCAACAACGGGGCTCCTACGAGCAGTACTTC. It is translated as CASSLQQRGSYEQYF.

Comment on this clone: One end of the junction does not line up with germline, which may come from a read error. The genes are TRBV7-7 and TRBJ2-7, with D possibly matching TRBD1 (7 bases). CDR1 SSHAT and CDR2 FNYEAQ come from the germline V gene (reference sequence). This CDR3 contains 13 residues. DNA for the CDR3: TGTGCTAGCAGCCAGGGGGGTAGTTACGAGCAGTACTTC. This codes for CASSQGGSYEQYF.

The chain employs TRBV7-2 and TRBJ2-1; D unclear. The CDR3 runs 14 residues. The germline gives CDR1 SGHTA, CDR2 FQGNSA. V lost 2 bases and J 5 bases, leaving 10 bases between the germline ends. DNA of the CDR3: TGTGCCAGCAGCTTATTAGTCGGGCACAATGAGCAGTTCTTC. This codes for CASSLLVGHNEQFF. Filled out from reference TRBV7-2 and TRBJ2-1, the complete variable domain reads GAGVSQSPSNKVTEKGKDVELRCDPISGHTALYWYRQSLGQGLEFLIYFQGNSAPDKSGLPSDRFSAERTGGSVSTLTIQRTQQEDSAVYLCASSLLVGHNEQFFGPGTRLTVL.

This clone was detected once. The CDR3 reads CASSLMIENTEAFF. The DNA for the CDR3 is TGTGCCAGCAGTTTAATGATCGAGAACACTGAAGCTTTCTTT. V and J are TRBV6-5 and TRBJ1-1; D gene ambiguous. Germline V gene sequence: CDR1 MNHEY, CDR2 SVGAGI. V lost 4 bases to trimming and J lost 1 base, with 10 bases between them. CDR3 length: 14 amino acids.

V and J are TRBV7-6 and TRBJ2-2, with 12 bases that match TRBD2. V lost 5 bases and J lost 2; bases outside the gene matches: 6. Germline lookup yields CDR1 SGHVS and CDR2 FNYEAQ. CDR3 size: 17 residues. The CDR3 bases are TGTGCCAGCAGCCCCCCGACTAGCGGGAGTAACACCGGGGAGCTGTTTTTT. This encodes CASSPPTSGSNTGELFF.

This clone was seen a few times. The V gene is TRBV30, the J gene TRBJ1-1; tentative D call: TRBD1 (6 bases). CDR1 GTSNPN and CDR2 SVGIG come from the germline V gene (reference sequence). There are 13 residues in the CDR3. V was trimmed by 5 bases and J by 5 bases, leaving 15 bases between them. The CDR3 nucleotides read TGTGCCTGGCGGACAGACGTTGGAACTGAAGCTTTCTTT. Protein sequence: CAWRTDVGTEAFF.